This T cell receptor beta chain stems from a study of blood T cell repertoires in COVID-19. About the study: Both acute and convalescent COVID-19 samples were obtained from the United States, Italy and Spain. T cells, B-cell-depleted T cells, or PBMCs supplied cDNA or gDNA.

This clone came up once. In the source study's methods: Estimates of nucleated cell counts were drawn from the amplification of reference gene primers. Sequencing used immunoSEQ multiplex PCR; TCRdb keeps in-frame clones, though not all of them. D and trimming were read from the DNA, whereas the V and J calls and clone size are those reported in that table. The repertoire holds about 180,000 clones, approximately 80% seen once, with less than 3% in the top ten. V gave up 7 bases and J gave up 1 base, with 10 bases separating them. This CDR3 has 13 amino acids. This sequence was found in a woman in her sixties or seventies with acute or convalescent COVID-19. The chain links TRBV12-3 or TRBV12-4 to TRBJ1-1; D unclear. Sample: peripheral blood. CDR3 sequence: CASKIQENTEAFF. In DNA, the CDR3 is TGTGCCAGCAAAATCCAGGAGAACACTGAAGCTTTCTTT.